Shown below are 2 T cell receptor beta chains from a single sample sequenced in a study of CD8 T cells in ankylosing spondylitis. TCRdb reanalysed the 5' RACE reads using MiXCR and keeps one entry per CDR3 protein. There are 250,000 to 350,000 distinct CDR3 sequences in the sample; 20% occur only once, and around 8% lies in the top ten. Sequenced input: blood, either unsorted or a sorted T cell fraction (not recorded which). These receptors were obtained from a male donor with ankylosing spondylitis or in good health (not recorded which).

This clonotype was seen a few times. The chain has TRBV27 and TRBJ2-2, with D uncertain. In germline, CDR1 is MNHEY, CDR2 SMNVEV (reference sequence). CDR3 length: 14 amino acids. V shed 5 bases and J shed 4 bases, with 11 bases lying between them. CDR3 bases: TGTGCCAGCAGTGCCCGGACGGTCACCGGGGAGCTGTTTTTT. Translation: CASSARTVTGELFF.

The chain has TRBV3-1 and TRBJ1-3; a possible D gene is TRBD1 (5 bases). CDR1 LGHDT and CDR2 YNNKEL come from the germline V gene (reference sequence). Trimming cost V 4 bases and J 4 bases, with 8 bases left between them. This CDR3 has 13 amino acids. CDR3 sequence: CASSPGAGNTIYF. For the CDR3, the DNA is TGTGCCAGCAGCCCTGGGGCCGGAAACACCATATATTTT.